This T cell receptor (beta chain) was profiled in a study of T cell responses to AZD1222 COVID-19 vaccine. Whole-study findings and limits: After two AZD1222 doses, spike-specific TCR breadth and depth rose versus day 0.

Germline V gene data show CDR1 as LNHDA and CDR2 as SQIVND (reference sequence). The CDR3 extends over 16 amino acids. V dropped 5 bases and J dropped 5; count of bases not matched to a gene: 9. This clone came up once. As yet, its antigen is unknown. The protocol was immunoSEQ multiplex PCR, while the TCRdb copy is restricted to in-frame clones and leaves out a portion. The sample has around 160,000 clones, 90% to 95% seen once. The specimen comprised peripheral blood, sampled on day 0 of AZD1222 vaccination. V usage is TRBV19 and J usage is TRBJ2-5; 12 bases map to TRBD1. The source of this sequence is an adult in good health. This chain's CDR3 is CASSGSGTGGRETQYF. The CDR3 nucleotides read TGTGCCAGTAGTGGATCGGGGACAGGGGGCCGGGAGACCCAGTACTTC.